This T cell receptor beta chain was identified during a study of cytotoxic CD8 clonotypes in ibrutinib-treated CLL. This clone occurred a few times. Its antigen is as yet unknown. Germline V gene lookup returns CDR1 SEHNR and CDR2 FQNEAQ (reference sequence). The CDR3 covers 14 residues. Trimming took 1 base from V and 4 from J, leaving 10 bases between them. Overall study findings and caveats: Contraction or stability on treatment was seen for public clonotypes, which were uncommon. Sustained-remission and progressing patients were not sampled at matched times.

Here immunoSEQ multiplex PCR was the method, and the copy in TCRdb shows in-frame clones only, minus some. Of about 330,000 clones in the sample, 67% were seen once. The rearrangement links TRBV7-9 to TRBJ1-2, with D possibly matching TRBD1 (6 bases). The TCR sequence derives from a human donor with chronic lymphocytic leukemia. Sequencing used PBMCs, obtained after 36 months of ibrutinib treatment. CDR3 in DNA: TGTGCCAGCAGCTTAGGACAGGACATCTATGGCTACACCTTC. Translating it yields CASSLGQDIYGYTF. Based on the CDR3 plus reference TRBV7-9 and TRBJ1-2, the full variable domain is DTGVSQNPRHKITKRGQNVTFRCDPISEHNRLYWYRQTLGQGPEFLTYFQNEAQLEKSRLLSDRFSAERPKGSFSTLEIQRTEQGDSAMYLCASSLGQDIYGYTFGSGTRLTVV.